This TCR beta chain was captured by sequencing in a study of CD8+CD57+ T cells in acquired aplastic anemia. At the level of the study: Sorted CD4+ and CD8+ cells gave an average of 3.2 ug of DNA. Study-wide results and caveats: Patients versus controls showed no significant CD8+ Simpson's diversity difference.

Patients chosen for sequencing had shown CD8+CD57+ cell expansion by flow cytometry. The patients, all of them, had severe acquired aplastic anemia. Blood sampling was performed on the patients, and none of them had received therapy by then. It was genomic DNA that served as the template for profiling TCR beta VDJ and CDR3. TCRdb reprocessed the reads via MiXCR and lists one record per CDR3 protein. The sample has roughly 150,000 distinct CDR3 sequences, 40% to 50% seen once. Germline V gene lookup returns CDR1 KGHDR and CDR2 SFDVKD. This CDR3 region has 19 residues. On this clonotype itself: The antigen is unknown. The junction does not match germline at one end; this may be a read error.

The TCR comes from a human donor with aplastic anemia. Sequences were obtained from sorted CD4+, CD8+, or CD8+CD57+ T cells (not recorded which) from PBMCs. The rearrangement joins TRBV24-1 to TRBJ1-2, with 11 bases matching TRBD1. The CDR3 sequence is CATSDPSKPRTGGYYGYTF. CDR3 sequence (DNA): TGTGCCACCAGTGACCCTTCAAAACCTAGGACAGGGGGCTACTATGGATACACCTTC.